The entry that follows covers one T cell receptor beta chain sequence. The data originate from a study of cytomegalovirus exposure and HLA in healthy donors. The PCR made use of 60 Vbeta and 13 Jbeta primers. TCRdb's table, derived via immunoSEQ multiplex PCR, lists solely in-frame clones and lacks some. Of 200,000 to 250,000 clones listed, approximately 80% are singletons. Losses at the gene ends were 7 bases for V and 11 bases for J; bases not matched to a gene: 8. Germline values: CDR1 ENHRY, CDR2 SYGVKD. This CDR3 spans 12 amino acids. The chain joins TRBV10-3 to TRBJ2-7, with 10 bases matching TRBD1. Sequencing was carried out using PBMCs. The sequence came from a man aged 25 to 40 in good health and CMV-seronegative. The CDR3 DNA reads as TGTGCCATCAACGGGACAGGGGAGGGTAAGTACTTC. It is translated as CAINGTGEGKYF.